Shown below are 25 T cell receptor beta chains from a single sample sequenced in a study of T cell repertoires in cytomegalovirus infection. Their specific antigens are unknown. From the reads, TCRdb called clonotypes with MiXCR, one entry per CDR3 protein. The data contain about 900,000 distinct CDR3 sequences, roughly 30% of them singletons. Sample: cultured CD8+ T cells from PBMCs, taken from culture after CMV antigen stimulation. Source of these receptors: a human donor in good health (CMV status not recorded). Some clones in this sample may be carry-over from other donors' samples.

This chain joins TRBV27 and TRBJ1-5, with D possibly matching TRBD1 (6 bases). The V gene's germline CDR1 is MNHEY and CDR2 SMNVEV (reference sequence). This CDR3 is built from 16 residues. Trimming took 5 bases from V and 0 from J, leaving 14 bases between them. The CDR3 DNA reads TGTGCCAGCAGTGCCGAGGGGGATTATAGCAATCAGCCCCAGCATTTT. Protein: CASSAEGDYSNQPQHF.

V and J are TRBV7-2 and TRBJ2-5, with TRBD1 identical over 12 bases. V shed 5 bases, J shed 5 bases, and the junction held 6 bases outside the gene matches. The CDR3 is made up of 15 amino acids. Germline V gene sequence: CDR1 SGHTA, CDR2 FQGNSA. CDR3 DNA sequence: TGTGCCAGCAGCGCTGTGGGACAGGGGGCCGAGACCCAGTACTTC. This encodes CASSAVGQGAETQYF. Full variable domain (remainder filled in from reference TRBV7-2 and TRBJ2-5): GAGVSQSPSNKVTEKGKDVELRCDPISGHTALYWYRQSLGQGLEFLIYFQGNSAPDKSGLPSDRFSAERTGGSVSTLTIQRTQQEDSAVYLCASSAVGQGAETQYFGPGTRLLVL.

This clonotype appeared a single time. A much bigger clone sits one base away, suggesting this may be a read error. This rearrangement joins TRBV6-6 to TRBJ1-2, with 7 bases that match TRBD1. The V segment lost 6 bases and the J segment 7 bases; nucleotides outside the gene matches: 2. Germline assignment: CDR1 MNHNY and CDR2 SVGAGI (reference sequence). The CDR3 runs to 11 residues. CDR3 residues: CASRTGFGYTF. The CDR3 nucleotides read TGTGCCAGCAGGACAGGGTTTGGCTACACCTTC.

The chain combines TRBV5-1 with TRBJ1-1; D uncertain. The V end was cut by 2 bases, the J end by 7 bases, with 12 bases between. The CDR3 contains 13 residues. CDR1 SGHRS and CDR2 YFSETQ come from the germline V gene. The CDR3 loop reads CASSFGSQDEAFF. CDR3 in DNA: TGCGCCAGCAGCTTTGGGTCTCAAGATGAAGCTTTCTTT.

This clonotype occurred many times. The J gene is TRBJ2-5, the V gene TRBV7-8; D unclear. Germline V gene lookup returns CDR1 SGHVS and CDR2 FQNEAQ. The CDR3 contains 15 residues. Trimming took 5 bases from V and 1 from J, leaving 14 bases between them. The CDR3 DNA reads as TGTGCCAGCAGCCGTCTAGTAAGAGGCCAAGAGACCCAGTACTTC. Translating gives CASSRLVRGQETQYF.

Only a few counts were recorded for this clonotype. V and J are TRBV6-1 and TRBJ2-2, with a possible D match to TRBD2 (5 bases). V dropped 2 bases and J dropped 2 bases, with 12 bases sitting between them. Germline V gene sequence: CDR1 MNHNS, CDR2 SASEGT. The CDR3 runs 16 residues. This chain's CDR3 is CASSELMGANTGELFF. CDR3 nucleotide sequence: TGTGCCAGCAGTGAACTGATGGGAGCCAACACCGGGGAGCTGTTTTTT.

Turning to this clonotype: It may be a read error: a sequence one base away is much more abundant. The chain combines TRBV6-8 with TRBJ1-5, with unresolved D. The CDR3 length is 14 residues. Per germline, CDR1 MNHGY and CDR2 SAAAGT. This CDR3 is CASSYRRSNQPQRF. The CDR3 DNA reads as TGTGCCAGCAGTTACCGGCGGAGCAATCAGCCCCAGCGTTTT.

This clonotype came up a few times. The CDR3 here is CAISDDGHLPYNEQFF. CDR3 sequence (DNA): TGTGCCATCAGTGACGACGGACACCTTCCCTACAATGAGCAGTTCTTC. The chain uses TRBV10-3 and TRBJ2-1, with a weak D call TRBD1 (5 bases). V lost 3 bases and J lost 2, with 14 bases in between. Germline CDR1 and CDR2: ENHRY and SYGVKD. CDR3 length: 16 amino acids.

The sample holds many counts of this clonotype. The chain recombines TRBV7-9 with TRBJ1-2; 7 positions match TRBD1. This CDR3 is built from 13 residues. The J segment lost 3 bases and the V segment lost 3 bases, leaving 1 base of the junction unmatched. Germline V gene lookup returns CDR1 SEHNR and CDR2 FQNEAQ (reference sequence). In DNA, the CDR3 is TGTGCCAGCAGCTTCGGGACAGACTATGGCTACACCTTC. Protein: CASSFGTDYGYTF. The variable domain in full, with the rest retrieved from reference TRBV7-9 and TRBJ1-2, is DTGVSQNPRHKITKRGQNVTFRCDPISEHNRLYWYRQTLGQGPEFLTYFQNEAQLEKSRLLSDRFSAERPKGSFSTLEIQRTEQGDSAMYLCASSFGTDYGYTFGSGTRLTVV.

A word on this clonotype: The germline gene is not matched at one end of the junction; a read error may be the cause. V and J are TRBV7-2 and TRBJ1-2; 9 nucleotides match TRBD1. The CDR3 is made up of 14 amino acids. Germline V gene sequence: CDR1 SGHTA, CDR2 FQGNSA. CDR3 DNA: TGTGTCAGCAGCCCTGGGGACAGGGCAGATGGCTACACCTTC. Residues: CVSSPGDRADGYTF.

There are many counts of this clonotype. This CDR3 reads CASSRGAGELFF. The CDR3 DNA sequence: TGTGCCAGCAGCAGGGGCGCCGGGGAGCTGTTTTTT. The chain is built from TRBV7-9 and TRBJ2-2, with a tentative D call TRBD1 (5 bases). The CDR3 runs to 12 residues. From germline, CDR1 is SEHNR and CDR2 FQNEAQ (reference sequence). Trimming took 5 bases from V and 6 from J, leaving 7 bases between them.

The table lists this clonotype with a few counts. The chain employs TRBV10-3 and TRBJ1-2; possible D gene TRBD1, 6 bases. Per germline, CDR1 ENHRY and CDR2 SYGVKD. The ends were cut back, 3 bases at V and 3 bases at J, with 20 bases in the middle. The CDR3 is 17 residues long. Here the CDR3 DNA reads TGTGCCATCAGTGAACTCCGACAGGCCCCGCGGGACTATGGCTACACCTTC. It translates to CAISELRQAPRDYGYTF.

The chain uses TRBV5-1 and TRBJ2-3; D not certain. The CDR3 is 15 residues long. Germline V CDR1 and CDR2: SGHRS, YFSETQ. Trimming stripped 4 bases from V and 0 bases from J, with 12 bases between. CDR3 DNA sequence: TGCGCCAGCAGCCCCGGGTCTTATAGCACAGATACGCAGTATTTT. Residues: CASSPGSYSTDTQYF.

V gene TRBV4-1 combines with J gene TRBJ1-2, with TRBD1 matching over 10 bases. After removal of 3 bases from V and 8 bases from J, the junction contained 9 bases not matched to a gene. The CDR3 contains 15 residues. Germline loops: CDR1 MGHRA, CDR2 YSYEKL. This CDR3 reads CASSQRQGAGEGYTF. The CDR3 DNA sequence: TGCGCCAGCAGCCAGAGACAGGGGGCCGGTGAGGGCTACACCTTC.

In its sample, this clonotype was seen a few times. This chain links TRBV12-3 or TRBV12-4 with TRBJ1-5; D unresolved. V lost 6 bases, J lost 7 bases, and 16 bases lay in between. This CDR3 is 14 amino acids long. CDR3 in DNA: TGTGCCAGCAGCGAGAACAGTGTCAGCCAGCCCCAGCATTTT. Translation: CASSENSVSQPQHF.

This clonotype came up a few times. V is TRBV11-2 and J is TRBJ2-4; 7 bases are shared with TRBD2. The CDR3 contains 13 residues. V dropped 5 bases and J dropped 8; count of bases not matched to a gene: 6. Germline values: CDR1 SGHAT, CDR2 FQNNGV. The CDR3 nucleotides are TGTGCCAGCAGCCGGGGGGTTACGGACATTCAGTACTTC. Residues: CASSRGVTDIQYF.

This clonotype appeared a few times. The rearrangement uses TRBV6-6 and TRBJ1-2, with TRBD1 as a possible D gene (5 bases). The CDR3 covers 12 residues. Trimming removed 2 bases from V and 6 bases from J, with 7 bases in between. Germline-derived CDR1 and CDR2 are MNHNY and SVGAGI (reference sequence). The CDR3 nucleotides are TGTGCCAGCAGTTACCCAGGGAATGGCTACACCTTC. It encodes CASSYPGNGYTF.

This clonotype was seen more than once but under ten times. The chain has TRBV10-2 and TRBJ2-7, with D possibly matching TRBD2 (7 bases). Germline V lookup: CDR1 WSHSY, CDR2 SAAADI. V dropped 8 bases and J dropped 9 bases, with 17 bases sitting between them. CDR3 size: 12 residues. CDR3 DNA sequence: TGCGCCAGCCTCGGACTAGACAGGTGGCAGTACTTC. The encoded protein is CASLGLDRWQYF.

This chain joins TRBV6-2 or TRBV6-3 and TRBJ2-7, with 9 positions matching TRBD2. CDR1 MNHEY and CDR2 SVGEGT come from the germline V gene. V lost 0 bases, J lost 2 bases, and 5 bases stayed unmatched. This CDR3 is built from 16 residues. Written as DNA, the CDR3 is TGTGCCAGCAGTTACTCGAATCTAGCGGGGACCTACGAGCAGTACTTC. Protein product: CASSYSNLAGTYEQYF.

The chain employs TRBV7-8 and TRBJ2-6; D is undetermined. V gave up 2 bases and J gave up 3 bases, with 5 bases separating them. The CDR3 covers 14 residues. The germline V gene has CDR1 SGHVS and CDR2 FQNEAQ. CDR3 DNA: TGTGCCAGCAGCTTAATAGGTGGGGCCAACGTCCTGACTTTC. This translates into CASSLIGGANVLTF.

This clonotype has more than one count but fewer than ten. The chain recombines TRBV12-3 or TRBV12-4 with TRBJ2-3; tentative D call: TRBD2 (5 bases). Trimming removed 6 bases from V and 3 bases from J, with 13 bases in between. This CDR3 region has 14 residues. CDR3 nucleotides: TGTGCCAGCAGCCCCCCGGGGTGGACAGATACGCAGTATTTT. The encoded protein is CASSPPGWTDTQYF.

This clonotype was counted a few times. The V call is TRBV6-6, the J call TRBJ1-1, with 7 bases aligning to TRBD1. There are 15 residues in the CDR3. With 4 bases clipped from V and 0 bases from J, the junction kept 5 bases outside the gene matches. Germline CDR1 reads MNHNY; CDR2 reads SVGAGI (reference sequence). The CDR3 here is CASSWTGTVNTEAFF. CDR3 sequence (DNA): TGTGCCAGCAGTTGGACCGGGACAGTGAACACTGAAGCTTTCTTT.

The V gene is TRBV12-3 or TRBV12-4, the J gene TRBJ2-2; no definite D call. This CDR3 contains 15 residues. V lost 2 bases and J 4 bases, leaving 11 bases between the germline ends. The CDR3, as DNA: TGTGCCAGCAGTTTAACCATTGAGGTCACCGGGGAGCTGTTTTTT. Its protein product is CASSLTIEVTGELFF.

The V gene is TRBV2, the J gene TRBJ2-1; TRBD2 matches at 12 bases. Germline trimming cut 8 bases from V and 7 bases from J; bases unmatched to any gene: 12. This CDR3 contains 16 residues. From germline, CDR1 is SNHLY and CDR2 FYNNEI. CDR3 nucleotides: TGTGCCAGCGGACCCCCTAGCGGGGGGGCCTGGAATGAGCAGTTCTTC. Amino acids: CASGPPSGGAWNEQFF.

This clonotype was seen at least ten times. The gene calls are TRBV12-3 or TRBV12-4 and TRBJ2-3; TRBD2 agrees at 7 bases. The CDR3 length is 15 residues. The V segment lost 3 bases and the J segment 2 bases; nucleotides outside the gene matches: 5. CDR3 sequence reads: CASSFYAGVTDTQYF. The CDR3 DNA reads as TGTGCCAGCAGTTTTTACGCGGGGGTCACAGATACGCAGTATTTT.